The source of this T cell receptor beta chain is a study of CD8+ T cells in alopecia areata. Extracted RNA was reverse transcribed into cDNA, the sequencing template. Only in-frame clones appear in the TCRdb table, and some are missing; sequencing was by immunoSEQ multiplex PCR. The sample lists some 190,000 clones; 64% were seen once. This clone has only one observation. The treatment here: oral pan-JAK inhibitor, 5-10 mg twice daily. The sample here was CD4+ T cells sorted from blood, taken between weeks 47 and 50, from a patient treated with tofacitinib. This TCR derives from a human donor with alopecia areata.

CDR3 in amino acids: CSGGQGTNYGYTF. The DNA of the CDR3 is TGCAGCGGTGGACAGGGAACTAACTATGGCTACACCTTC. The chain carries TRBV29-1 and TRBJ1-2; 8 bases line up with TRBD1. CDR3 length equals 13 residues. V lost 7 bases and J lost 0; bases outside the gene matches: 4. Germline CDR1 reads SQVTM; CDR2 reads ANQGSEA.